Given below is one T cell receptor beta chain in context. The antigen remains undetermined. The CDR3 contains 13 residues. The germline CDR1 and CDR2 sequences are GTSNPN and SVGIG (reference sequence). V was pared by 0 bases and J by 6 bases, with 12 bases between. The sample comes from a study of CD8 T cells in Susac syndrome. CD8+ and CD4+ T cells taken from blood had their TCR beta sequenced. TEMRA cells were FACS-enriched, with CD8+ and CD4+ T cells isolated negatively. Study-wide points: The relatively small number of individuals in the TCR sequencing and HLA analysis was acknowledged by the study.

An input of roughly 0.45 to 1 ug of RNA was subjected to reverse transcription using random hexamers. Amplification of TCR beta CDR3 was carried out by immunoSEQ multiplex PCR, which covered 54 Vbeta and 13 Jbeta segments. TCRdb called the immunoSEQ multiplex PCR reads again in MiXCR, with one record for every CDR3 protein. The data hold roughly 400,000 distinct CDR3 sequences, with approximately 85% observed a single time. This sequence originates from a human donor with multiple sclerosis. J is TRBJ2-7 and V is TRBV30, with a possible D match to TRBD1 (6 bases). The sample consisted of CD8+ T cells from PBMCs. The CDR3 coding sequence is TGTGCCTGGAGTGTACGGGACATATCCGAGCAGTACTTC. This sequence encodes CAWSVRDISEQYF.